Listed below are T cell receptor beta chains from one sample, sequenced in a study of blood T cell repertoires in COVID-19. Libraries were prepared by immunoSEQ multiplex PCR; TCRdb keeps only in-frame clonotypes and omits some of them. The sample gives over 150,000 clones, approximately 86% of which show up once; 0.55% to 0.6% is in the top ten. Sequencing was performed on peripheral blood. These receptors all come from a man aged 60 to 75 with COVID-19, enrolled during active disease. Both conserved end residues are trimmed from each CDR3.

length	V	CDR3
12	TRBV29-1	SALSDRGGNEQY
13	TRBV9	ASSVTMGMSGEQY
9	TRBV3-1/TRBV3-2	ASSHVNEQF
11	TRBV9	ASTAQGGNTIY
12	TRBV29-1	SGLTGRSYNEQF
13	TRBV7-9	ASSFIQGANSPLH
14	TRBV5-1	ASSLPGQSTNEKLF
14	TRBV2	ASSGPGTGVNQPQH
13	TRBV7-2	ASIKLAGGTGELF
11	TRBV19	ASLPTGGNTIY
12	TRBV6-2/TRBV6-3	ASSSSGMNTEAF
14	TRBV11-2	ASTPPTGSSGNTIY
14	TRBV4-3	ASSQEASGPPDTQY
11	TRBV12-3/TRBV12-4	ASSWTEDSPLH
13	TRBV6-5	ASSPNSGRDETQY
12	TRBV6-5	ASTGTGITDTQY
14	TRBV29-1	SVEIWGQGATGELF
14	TRBV11-3	ASSLAGLAGVYEQY
14	TRBV9	ASSSGDNSGANVLT
11	TRBV12-3/TRBV12-4	ASSLGQSYEQY
12	TRBV29-1	SVGMSGSTDTQY
15	TRBV3-1/TRBV3-2	ASSQKLVYWSYNEQF
8	TRBV30	AWSSFGYT
13	TRBV14	ASSQARVWTDTQY
12	TRBV6-5	ASRAIQNTGELF
15	TRBV3-1/TRBV3-2	ASSQDRGGPRTDTQY
13	TRBV28	ASSLPGTANQPQH
10	TRBV27	ASSLPPGEQF
19	TRBV7-6	ASSREEGDRVRFSGANVLT
13	TRBV18	ASSPPSADFYEQY
10	TRBV6-2/TRBV6-3	ASSGQGGGYT
12	TRBV7-2	ASSLQGQNTEAF
15	TRBV29-1	SVESVTGSNTKVEQY
13	TRBV30	AWSVGRGSYNEQF
9	TRBV12-3/TRBV12-4	ASSFRGPQH
16	TRBV7-2	ASSLSGTGGIGNQPQH
13	TRBV30	AWRAWSPKDYGYT
14	TRBV6-5	ASSSLSLRGSETQY
12	TRBV6-6	ASRRDSSGNTIY
16	TRBV4-3	ASSQGLAGGPVADTQY
14	TRBV5-1	ASSTGTALAKNIQY
15	TRBV28	ASSNWGITGGSSEAF
15	TRBV5-5	ASSLPGMASGANVLT
10	TRBV6-5	ASTPLGTEQF
14	TRBV5-1	ASSSGDRASNTEAF